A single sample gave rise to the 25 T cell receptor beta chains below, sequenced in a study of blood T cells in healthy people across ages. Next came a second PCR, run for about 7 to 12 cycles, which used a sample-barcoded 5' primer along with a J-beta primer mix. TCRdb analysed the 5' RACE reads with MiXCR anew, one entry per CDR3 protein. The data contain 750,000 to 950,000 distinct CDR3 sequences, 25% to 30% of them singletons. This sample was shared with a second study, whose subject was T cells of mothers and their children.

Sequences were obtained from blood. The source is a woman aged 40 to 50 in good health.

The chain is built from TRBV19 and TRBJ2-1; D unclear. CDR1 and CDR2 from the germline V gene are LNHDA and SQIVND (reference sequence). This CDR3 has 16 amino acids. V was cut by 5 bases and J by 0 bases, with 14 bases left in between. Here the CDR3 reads CASSSGRSSSYNEQFF. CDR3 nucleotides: TGTGCCAGTAGTTCAGGACGCTCCAGCTCCTACAATGAGCAGTTCTTC.

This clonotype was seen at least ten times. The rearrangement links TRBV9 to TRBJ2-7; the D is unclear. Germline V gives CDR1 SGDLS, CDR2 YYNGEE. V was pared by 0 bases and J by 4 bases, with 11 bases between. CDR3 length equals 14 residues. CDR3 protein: CASSVAATVYEQYF. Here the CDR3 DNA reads TGTGCCAGCAGCGTAGCGGCTACCGTATACGAGCAGTACTTC.

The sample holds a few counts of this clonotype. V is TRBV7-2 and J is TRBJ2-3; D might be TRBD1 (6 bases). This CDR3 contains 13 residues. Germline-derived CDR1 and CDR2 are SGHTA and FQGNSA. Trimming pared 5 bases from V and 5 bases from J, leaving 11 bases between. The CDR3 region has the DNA TGTGCCAGCAGCCACGAGGGGGAAGATACGCAGTATTTT. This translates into CASSHEGEDTQYF.

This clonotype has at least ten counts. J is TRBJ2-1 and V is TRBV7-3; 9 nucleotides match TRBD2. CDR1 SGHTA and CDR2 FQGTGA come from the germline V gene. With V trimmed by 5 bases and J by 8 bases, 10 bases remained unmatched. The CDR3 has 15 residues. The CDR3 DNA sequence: TGTGCCAGCAGCACCGGCGGGGGGGCCGTCGATGAGCAGTTCTTC. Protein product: CASSTGGGAVDEQFF. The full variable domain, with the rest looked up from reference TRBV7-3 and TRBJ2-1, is GAGVSQTPSNKVTEKGKYVELRCDPISGHTALYWYRQSLGQGPEFLIYFQGTGAADDSGLPNDRFFAVRPEGSVSTLKIQRTERGDSAVYLCASSTGGGAVDEQFFGPGTRLTVL.

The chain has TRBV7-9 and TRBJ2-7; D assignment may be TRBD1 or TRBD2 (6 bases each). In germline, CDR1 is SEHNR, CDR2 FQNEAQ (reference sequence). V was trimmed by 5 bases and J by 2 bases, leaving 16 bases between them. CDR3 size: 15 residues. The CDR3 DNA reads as TGTGCCAGCAGCGAGGGGGGTGGGTCCGCCTACGAGCAGTACTTC. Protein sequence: CASSEGGGSAYEQYF.

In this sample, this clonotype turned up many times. The DNA of the CDR3 is TGTGCCAGCAGCCAACAGGGTCGGCCCTACGAGCAGTACTTC. Its protein product is CASSQQGRPYEQYF. The rearrangement links TRBV7-9 to TRBJ2-7; a possible D gene is TRBD1 (6 bases). The CDR3 runs to 14 residues. In germline, CDR1 is SEHNR, CDR2 FQNEAQ (reference sequence). The V gene lost 5 bases and the J gene lost 2 bases, with 13 bases spanning the gap.

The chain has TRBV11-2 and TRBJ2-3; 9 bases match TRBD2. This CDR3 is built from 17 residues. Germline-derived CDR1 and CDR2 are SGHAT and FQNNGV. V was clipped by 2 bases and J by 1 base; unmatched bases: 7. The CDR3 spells CASSLLGASGGTDTQYF. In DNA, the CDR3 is TGTGCCAGCAGCTTACTGGGGGCTAGCGGGGGCACAGATACGCAGTATTTT.

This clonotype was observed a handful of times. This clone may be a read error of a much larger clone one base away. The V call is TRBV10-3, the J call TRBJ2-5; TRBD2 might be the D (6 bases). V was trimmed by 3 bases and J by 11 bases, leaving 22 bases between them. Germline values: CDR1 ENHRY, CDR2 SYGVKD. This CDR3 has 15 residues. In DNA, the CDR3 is TGTGCCATCAGTGAATTCGTAGGGTCCCCGGCGGGGCAGTACTTC. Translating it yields CAISEFVGSPAGQYF.

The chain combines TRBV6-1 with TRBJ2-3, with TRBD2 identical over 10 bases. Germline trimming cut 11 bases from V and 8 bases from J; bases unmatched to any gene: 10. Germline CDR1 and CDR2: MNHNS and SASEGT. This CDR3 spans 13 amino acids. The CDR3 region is CACGLAVQGTQYF. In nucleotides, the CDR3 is TGTGCCTGTGGACTAGCGGTTCAGGGTACGCAGTATTTT.

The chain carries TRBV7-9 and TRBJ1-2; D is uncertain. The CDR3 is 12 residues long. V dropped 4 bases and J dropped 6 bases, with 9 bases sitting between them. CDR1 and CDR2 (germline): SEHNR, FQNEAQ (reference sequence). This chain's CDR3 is CASSSEVHGYTF. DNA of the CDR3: TGTGCCAGCAGCTCGGAGGTCCATGGCTACACCTTC. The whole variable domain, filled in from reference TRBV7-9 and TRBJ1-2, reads DTGVSQNPRHKITKRGQNVTFRCDPISEHNRLYWYRQTLGQGPEFLTYFQNEAQLEKSRLLSDRFSAERPKGSFSTLEIQRTEQGDSAMYLCASSSEVHGYTFGSGTRLTVV.

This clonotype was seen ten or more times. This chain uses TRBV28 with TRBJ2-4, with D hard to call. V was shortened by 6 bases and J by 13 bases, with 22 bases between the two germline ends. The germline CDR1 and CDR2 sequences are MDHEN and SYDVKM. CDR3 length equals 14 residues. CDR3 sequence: CASSPSIAIKEQYF. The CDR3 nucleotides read TGTGCCAGCAGCCCCTCCATTGCCATCAAAGAGCAGTACTTC.

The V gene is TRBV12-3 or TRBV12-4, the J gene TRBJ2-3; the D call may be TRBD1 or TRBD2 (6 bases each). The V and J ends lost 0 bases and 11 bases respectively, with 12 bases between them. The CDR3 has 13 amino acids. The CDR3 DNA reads TGTGCCAGCAGTTTAGCGGGGGGCGGAAAGCAGTATTTT. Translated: CASSLAGGGKQYF.

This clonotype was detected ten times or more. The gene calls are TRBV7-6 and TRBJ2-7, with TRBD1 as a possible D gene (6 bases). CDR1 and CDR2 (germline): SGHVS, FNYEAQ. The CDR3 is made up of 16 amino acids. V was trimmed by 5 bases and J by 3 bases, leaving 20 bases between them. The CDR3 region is CASSRSRTATLYEQYF. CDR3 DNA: TGTGCCAGCAGCCGATCACGGACAGCTACCCTCTACGAGCAGTACTTC.

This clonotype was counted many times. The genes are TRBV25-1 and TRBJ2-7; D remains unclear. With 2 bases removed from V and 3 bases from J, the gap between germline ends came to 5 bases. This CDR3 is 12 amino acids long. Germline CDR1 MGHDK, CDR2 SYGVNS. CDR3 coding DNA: TGTGCCAGCAGTGAAGGGCTCTACGAGCAGTACTTC. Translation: CASSEGLYEQYF.

In nucleotides, the CDR3 is TGTGCCAGCAGTTCGGGACAGGGGACGGGGCGACAGTACTTC. Its translation is CASSSGQGTGRQYF. The gene calls are TRBV28 and TRBJ2-4; TRBD1 agrees at 10 bases. The CDR3 runs to 14 residues. After removal of 4 bases from V and 13 bases from J, the junction contained 10 bases not matched to a gene. CDR1 and CDR2 from the germline V gene are MDHEN and SYDVKM.

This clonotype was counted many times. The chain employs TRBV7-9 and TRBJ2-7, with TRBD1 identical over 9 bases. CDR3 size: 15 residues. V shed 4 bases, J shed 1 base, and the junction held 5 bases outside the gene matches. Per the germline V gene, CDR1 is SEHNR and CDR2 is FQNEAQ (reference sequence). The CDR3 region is CASSSPGTGSYEQYF. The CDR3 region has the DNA TGTGCCAGCAGCTCGCCTGGGACAGGGTCCTACGAGCAGTACTTC.

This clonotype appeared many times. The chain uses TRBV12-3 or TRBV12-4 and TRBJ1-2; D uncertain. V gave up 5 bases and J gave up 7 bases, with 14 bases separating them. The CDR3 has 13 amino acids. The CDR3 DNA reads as TGTGCCAGCAGTCACCTCTCCCGAGGTGGCTACACCTTC. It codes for CASSHLSRGGYTF.

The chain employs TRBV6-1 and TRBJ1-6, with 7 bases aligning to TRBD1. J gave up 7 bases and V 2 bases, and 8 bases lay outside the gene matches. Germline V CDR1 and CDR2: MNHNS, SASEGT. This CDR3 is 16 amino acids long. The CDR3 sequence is CASSERGRTENSPLHF. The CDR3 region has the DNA TGTGCCAGCAGTGAAAGGGGGCGGACAGAGAATTCACCCCTCCACTTT.

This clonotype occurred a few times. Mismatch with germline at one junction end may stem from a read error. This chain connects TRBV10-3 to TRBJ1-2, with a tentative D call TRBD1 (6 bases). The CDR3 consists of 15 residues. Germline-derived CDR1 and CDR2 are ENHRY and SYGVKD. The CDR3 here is CVISDRGAGEESYTF. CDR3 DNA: TGTGTCATCAGTGATCGGGGCGCAGGGGAGGAAAGCTACACCTTC.

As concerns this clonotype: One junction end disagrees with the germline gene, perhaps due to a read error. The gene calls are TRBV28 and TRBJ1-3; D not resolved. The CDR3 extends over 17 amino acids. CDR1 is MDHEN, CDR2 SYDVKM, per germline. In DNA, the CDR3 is TGTGCCAGCAGTACCCGGACCCAAACTAGAGCGGGAAACACCACATATTTT. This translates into CASSTRTQTRAGNTTYF.

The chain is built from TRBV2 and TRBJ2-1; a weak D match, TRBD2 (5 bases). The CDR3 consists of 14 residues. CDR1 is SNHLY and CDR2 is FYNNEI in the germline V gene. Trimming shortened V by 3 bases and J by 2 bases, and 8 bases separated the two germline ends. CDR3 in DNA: TGTGCCAGCAGTGACGGGGAAGCCTACAATGAGCAGTTCTTC. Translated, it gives CASSDGEAYNEQFF.

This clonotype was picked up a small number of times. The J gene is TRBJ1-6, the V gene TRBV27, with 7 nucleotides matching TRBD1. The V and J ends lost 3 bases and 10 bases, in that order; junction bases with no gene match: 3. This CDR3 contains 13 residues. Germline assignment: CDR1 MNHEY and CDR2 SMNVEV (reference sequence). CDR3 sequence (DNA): TGTGCCAGCAGTTTCCAGGGGGAGTCACCCCTCCACTTT. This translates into CASSFQGESPLHF.

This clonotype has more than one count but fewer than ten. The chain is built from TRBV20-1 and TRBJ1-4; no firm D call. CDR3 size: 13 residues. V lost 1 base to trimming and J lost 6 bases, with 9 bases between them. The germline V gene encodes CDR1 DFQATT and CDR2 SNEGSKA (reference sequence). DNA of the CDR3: TGCAGTGCTAGAGTACAGTTCCATGAAAAACTGTTTTTT. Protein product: CSARVQFHEKLFF.

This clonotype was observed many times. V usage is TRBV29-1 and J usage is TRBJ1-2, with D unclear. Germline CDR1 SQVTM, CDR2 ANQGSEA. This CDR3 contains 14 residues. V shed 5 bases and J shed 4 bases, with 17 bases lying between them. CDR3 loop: CSVPGTSKGYGYTF. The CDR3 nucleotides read TGCAGCGTTCCGGGCACATCTAAGGGCTATGGCTACACCTTC.

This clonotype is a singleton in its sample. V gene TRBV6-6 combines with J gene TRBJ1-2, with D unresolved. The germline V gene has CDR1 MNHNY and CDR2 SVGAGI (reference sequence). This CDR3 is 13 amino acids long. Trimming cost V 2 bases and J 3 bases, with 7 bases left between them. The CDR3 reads CASSYADYYGYTF. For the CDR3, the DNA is TGTGCCAGCAGTTACGCCGATTACTATGGCTACACCTTC.